This T cell receptor beta chain was identified in a study of blood T cell repertoires in COVID-19. Profiled with immunoSEQ multiplex PCR; TCRdb holds only in-frame clones, not every one. The data hold fewer than 200,000 clones, with over 75% observed a single time. CDR1 is SGHTA and CDR2 is FQGNSA in the germline V gene. The CDR3 has 14 amino acids. With 5 bases clipped from V and 8 bases from J, the junction kept 8 bases outside the gene matches. The sample comprised peripheral blood. The TCR originated in a woman aged 70-85 years with acute or convalescent COVID-19. This sequence joins TRBV7-2 and TRBJ1-4, with 7 bases identical to TRBD1. The CDR3 is CASSQRGLREKLFF. In DNA, the CDR3 is TGTGCCAGCAGCCAAAGGGGGCTACGGGAAAAACTGTTTTTT.